This entry lists 14 T cell receptor beta chains sequenced from one sample in a study of blood T cell repertoires in COVID-19. Profiling relied on immunoSEQ multiplex PCR, and the TCRdb table lists in-frame clones only, not all of them. The table includes about 270,000 clones, more than 80% detected once. Sequencing used PBMCs or T cells enriched from blood (not recorded which). The receptors shown here come from a woman in her 30s with acute COVID-19.

The V gene is TRBV18, the J gene TRBJ2-5, with TRBD2 as a possible D gene (6 bases). Germline V gives CDR1 KGHSH, CDR2 LQKENI. V lost 6 bases, J lost 4 bases, and 12 bases lay in between. The CDR3 sequence is 13 residues long. This chain's CDR3 is CASSAGSGETQYF. The CDR3 region has the DNA TGTGCCAGCTCGGCGGGGTCGGGAGAGACCCAGTACTTC. Supplemented by reference TRBV18 and TRBJ2-5, the full variable domain reads NAGVMQNPRHLVRRRGQEARLRCSPMKGHSHVYWYRQLPEEGLKFMVYLQKENIIDESGMPKERFSAEFPKEGPSILRIQQVVRGDSAAYFCASSAGSGETQYFGPGTRLLVL.

This chain joins TRBV25-1 and TRBJ2-3; 7 bases map to TRBD1. The germline gives CDR1 MGHDK, CDR2 SYGVNS. V shed 6 bases, J shed 5 bases, and the junction held 14 bases outside the gene matches. The CDR3 is 16 residues long. The CDR3 sequence is CASSRPPGTAKDTQYF. The CDR3 region has the DNA TGTGCCAGCAGCCGACCGCCGGGGACAGCTAAAGATACGCAGTATTTT.

The rearrangement joins TRBV9 to TRBJ1-1, with 8 nucleotides matching TRBD1. CDR1 and CDR2 from the germline V gene are SGDLS and YYNGEE. The V segment lost 0 bases and the J segment 1 base; nucleotides outside the gene matches: 2. The CDR3 runs to 15 residues. The CDR3 DNA follows: TGTGCCAGCAGCGTAGCCGGACAGGGGAACACTGAAGCTTTCTTT. Translation gives CASSVAGQGNTEAFF.

This clone was counted only a few times. The rearrangement uses TRBV6-5 and TRBJ2-7, with TRBD1 matching over 8 bases. The CDR3 sequence is 13 residues long. Trimming at V came to 2 bases and at J to 4 bases, leaving 1 base not matched to a gene. Germline V gene lookup returns CDR1 MNHEY and CDR2 SVGAGI. CDR3 loop: CASSYRTGYEQYF. CDR3 nucleotides: TGTGCCAGCAGTTACCGGACAGGGTACGAGCAGTACTTC.

The V and J genes are TRBV6-5 and TRBJ1-5; D remains unclear. The CDR3 has 13 residues. The germline V gene has CDR1 MNHEY and CDR2 SVGAGI. Trimming shortened V by 7 bases and J by 1 base, and 8 bases separated the two germline ends. CDR3 region: CASNSGSNQPQHF. In DNA, the CDR3 is TGTGCCAGCAATTCGGGGAGCAATCAGCCCCAGCATTTT.

This chain uses TRBV7-3 with TRBJ2-7; possibly TRBD1 for D (6 bases). V gave up 3 bases and J gave up 4 bases, with 13 bases separating them. Germline assignment: CDR1 SGHTA and CDR2 FQGTGA. The CDR3 runs 14 residues. CDR3 nucleotides: TGTGCCAGCAGCTTGGAAGGGGGTACTTACGAGCAGTACTTC. It encodes CASSLEGGTYEQYF.

The chain joins TRBV28 to TRBJ2-7; 11 bases agree with TRBD1. Per germline, CDR1 MDHEN and CDR2 SYDVKM. This CDR3 is built from 16 residues. V gave up 3 bases and J gave up 7 bases; unmatched junction bases: 11. CDR3 sequence: CASSFLSGTGGSEQYF. The CDR3 nucleotides are TGTGCCAGCAGTTTCCTCTCCGGGACAGGGGGAAGTGAGCAGTACTTC.

The chain combines TRBV11-2 with TRBJ2-4, with 9 bases identical to TRBD2. The CDR3 runs 15 residues. Trimming cost V 2 bases and J 9 bases; bases outside gene matches: 8. Germline loops: CDR1 SGHAT, CDR2 FQNNGV. CDR3 DNA: TGTGCCAGCAGCTTAACGAGGGGTAGCGGGGGCATTCAGTACTTC. It specifies CASSLTRGSGGIQYF. The full variable domain, with the rest looked up from reference TRBV11-2 and TRBJ2-4, is EAGVAQSPRYKIIEKRQSVAFWCNPISGHATLYWYQQILGQGPKLLIQFQNNGVVDDSQLPKDRFSAERLKGVDSTLKIQPAKLEDSAVYLCASSLTRGSGGIQYFGAGTRLSVL.

The chain carries TRBV9 and TRBJ1-5; maybe TRBD1 (5 bases). CDR3 length: 15 amino acids. Germline CDR1 SGDLS, CDR2 YYNGEE. The V gene lost 1 base and the J gene lost 4 bases, with 12 bases spanning the gap. In DNA form, the CDR3 reads TGTGCCAGCAGCGTATCGGGGGGAGAGAATCAGCCCCAGCATTTT. Translation gives CASSVSGGENQPQHF.

This chain joins TRBV11-2 and TRBJ2-3; 11 bases align to TRBD2. The CDR3 has 16 residues. Germline trimming cut 4 bases from V and 8 bases from J; bases unmatched to any gene: 11. CDR1 is SGHAT and CDR2 is FQNNGV in the germline V gene. In DNA, the CDR3 is TGTGCCAGCAGCTCACAGACTAGCGGGGCTCCGCGTACGCAGTATTTT. Amino acid sequence: CASSSQTSGAPRTQYF.

This chain connects TRBV2 to TRBJ2-3; D not certain. The CDR3 extends over 15 amino acids. V lost 8 bases, J lost 0 bases, and 15 bases lay in between. Germline CDR1 is SNHLY and CDR2 is FYNNEI. The CDR3 spells CASFGGTPSTDTQYF. In DNA form, the CDR3 reads TGTGCCAGCTTCGGCGGAACTCCAAGCACAGATACGCAGTATTTT.

CDR3 region: CASSLAGLGETHEQFF. The CDR3 bases are TGTGCCAGCAGCTTAGCGGGACTAGGGGAAACGCATGAGCAGTTCTTC. This sequence joins TRBV7-6 and TRBJ2-1; the match to TRBD2 covers 8 bases. The J segment lost 8 bases and the V segment lost 0 bases, leaving 9 bases of the junction unmatched. CDR3 size: 16 residues. Germline CDR1 and CDR2: SGHVS and FNYEAQ.

V is TRBV19 and J is TRBJ1-2, with 7 bases aligning to TRBD1. The CDR3 consists of 14 residues. Losses at the gene ends were 2 bases for V and 4 bases for J; bases not matched to a gene: 4. Germline-derived CDR1 and CDR2 are LNHDA and SQIVND (reference sequence). This CDR3 reads CASSINRDSYGYTF. CDR3 bases: TGTGCCAGTAGTATAAACCGGGACAGCTATGGCTACACCTTC.

The chain combines TRBV10-1 with TRBJ2-7, with 7 bases lining up with TRBD2. The CDR3 has 15 residues. V was pared by 6 bases and J by 6 bases, with 14 bases of the junction left unmatched. Germline V gene sequence: CDR1 WNHNN, CDR2 SYGVQD (reference sequence). The DNA of the CDR3 is TGCGCCAGCAGGAGGGAAACTAGCGCCGGGGGCGAGCAGTACTTC. As protein: CASRRETSAGGEQYF.